The 25 T cell receptor beta chains given below trace back to one sample, sequenced in a study of T cells after somatic rescue of genetic block. Clones were read by immunoSEQ multiplex PCR, and TCRdb kept only the in-frame ones, dropping some. The table shows some 15,000 clones, with roughly 71% occurring only once. Material for sequencing was peripheral blood mononuclear cells (PBMCs). All receptors derive from a man younger than 35.

The chain uses TRBV11-2 and TRBJ1-1; no reliable D call. Germline CDR1 SGHAT, CDR2 FQNNGV. V lost 5 bases, J lost 0 bases, and 19 bases lay in between. The CDR3 runs to 17 residues. The CDR3: CASSQNALQLMNTEAFF. For the CDR3, the DNA is TGTGCCAGCAGCCAAAATGCCCTTCAGCTCATGAACACTGAAGCTTTCTTT.

V and J are TRBV11-2 and TRBJ2-2; TRBD1 is a possible D gene (6 bases). V lost 5 bases and J 7 bases, leaving 14 bases between the germline ends. The CDR3 consists of 14 residues. Germline V gene sequence: CDR1 SGHAT, CDR2 FQNNGV. As DNA, the CDR3 is TGTGCCAGCAGCCCTAGGGGGTCTCACGGGGAGCTGTTTTTT. Protein: CASSPRGSHGELFF.

As for this clone: The junction and the germline gene differ at one end; a read error may be behind it. The rearrangement joins TRBV10-3 to TRBJ1-4; possible D gene TRBD1, 6 bases. Germline loops: CDR1 ENHRY, CDR2 SYGVKD. The CDR3 sequence is 14 residues long. In DNA, the CDR3 is TGTGCCAGCAGTGCTTACAGGGTGGCTGAAAAACTGTTTTTT. Protein sequence: CASSAYRVAEKLFF.

The chain has TRBV27 and TRBJ2-5; TRBD1 agrees at 8 bases. With the DNA end fitting TRBJ2-7 better, the J assignment may be wrong. There are 16 residues in the CDR3. The germline gives CDR1 MNHEY, CDR2 SMNVEV (reference sequence). The CDR3 here is CASSMSQQGVAYEQYF. The CDR3 region has the DNA TGTGCCAGCTCCATGTCCCAACAGGGGGTTGCCTACGAGCAGTACTTC.

J is TRBJ1-6 and V is TRBV6-5; no reliable D call. Germline V CDR1 and CDR2: MNHEY, SVGAGI. V gave up 10 bases and J gave up 0 bases, with 7 bases separating them. CDR3 length: 13 residues. The CDR3 loop reads CATRSSYNSPLHF. The CDR3 DNA sequence: TGTGCCACCCGGAGCTCCTATAATTCACCCCTCCACTTT.

The V call is TRBV11-2, the J call TRBJ2-3, with D perhaps given as TRBD1 or TRBD2 (5 bases each). The CDR3 is made up of 17 amino acids. CDR1 SGHAT and CDR2 FQNNGV come from the germline V gene. V shed 2 bases and J shed 7 bases, with 22 bases lying between them. CDR3 DNA: TGTGCCAGCAGCTTAACGCCGCGGGTGAGGGGCGCATATACGCAGTATTTT. This translates into CASSLTPRVRGAYTQYF.

The chain couples TRBV15 to TRBJ2-3, with D uncertain. The CDR3 spans 16 residues. Deletions cut 0 bases from V and 1 base from J, with 11 bases between. Germline assignment: CDR1 LNHNV and CDR2 YYDKDF (reference sequence). CDR3 nucleotide sequence: TGTGCCACCAGCAGAGAAAGTCTGATGGGCACAGATACGCAGTATTTT. Its translation is CATSRESLMGTDTQYF.

CDR3: CAWSRGRNNEQFF. In nucleotides, the CDR3 is TGTGCCTGGAGTCGGGGCCGCAACAATGAGCAGTTCTTC. This sequence joins TRBV30 and TRBJ2-1; the D gene could be TRBD1 or TRBD2 (5 bases each). The length of the CDR3 is 13 residues. Trimming left V 2 bases short and J 5 bases short, with 10 bases between. The germline V gene has CDR1 GTSNPN and CDR2 SVGIG (reference sequence).

The genes are TRBV30 and TRBJ1-1; D gene unclear. Trimming pared 2 bases from V and 8 bases from J, leaving 12 bases between. The length of the CDR3 is 12 residues. In germline, CDR1 is GTSNPN, CDR2 SVGIG (reference sequence). The CDR3 region is CAWSPPAEEAFF. CDR3 bases: TGTGCCTGGAGTCCCCCGGCAGAGGAAGCTTTCTTT.

The rearrangement joins TRBV5-1 to TRBJ1-3, with D unclear. From germline, CDR1 is SGHRS and CDR2 YFSETQ. The length of the CDR3 is 14 residues. The V end was cut by 0 bases, the J end by 3 bases, with 7 bases between. The CDR3 spells CASSLEGNGNTIYF. In DNA, the CDR3 is TGCGCCAGCAGCTTGGAAGGGAATGGAAACACCATATATTTT.

This clone has a handful of counts. In DNA form, the CDR3 reads TGTGCCAGCAGCCCCTACGGGCAGGGAAGGGAGCCCCAGCATTTT. Translated, it gives CASSPYGQGREPQHF. J is TRBJ1-5 and V is TRBV16; D is perhaps TRBD1 (5 bases). The CDR3 is made up of 15 amino acids. The ends were cut back, 4 bases at V and 8 bases at J, with 18 bases in the middle. The germline V gene encodes CDR1 KGHSY and CDR2 FQNENV.

The sample holds a few counts of this clone. The gene calls are TRBV18 and TRBJ2-7, with D perhaps TRBD1 or TRBD2 (5 bases each). This CDR3 has 13 residues. Germline-derived CDR1 and CDR2 are KGHSH and LQKENI. Trimming left V 2 bases short and J 2 bases short, with 7 bases between. CDR3 in DNA: TGTGCCAGCTCACCAGGGGGTACCTACGAGCAGTACTTC. It is translated as CASSPGGTYEQYF. The variable domain in full, with the rest retrieved from reference TRBV18 and TRBJ2-7, is NAGVMQNPRHLVRRRGQEARLRCSPMKGHSHVYWYRQLPEEGLKFMVYLQKENIIDESGMPKERFSAEFPKEGPSILRIQQVVRGDSAAYFCASSPGGTYEQYFGPGTRLTVT.

In this sample, this clone turned up a few times. The V and J genes are TRBV10-3 and TRBJ2-5; TRBD1 agrees at 7 bases. CDR3 length: 14 residues. Per the germline V gene, CDR1 is ENHRY and CDR2 is SYGVKD. The trim removed 4 bases at V and 2 bases at J, leaving 4 bases unmatched. Here the CDR3 reads CAISGTGGQETQYF. As DNA, the CDR3 is TGTGCCATCAGTGGGACAGGAGGACAAGAGACCCAGTACTTC.

J is TRBJ1-4 and V is TRBV28; D is ambiguous. The germline V gene has CDR1 MDHEN and CDR2 SYDVKM. V lost 6 bases, J lost 0 bases, and 11 bases lay in between. This CDR3 has 15 residues. The CDR3 region is CASSQAGPTNEKLFF. The CDR3 DNA reads as TGTGCCAGCAGCCAAGCCGGCCCAACTAATGAAAAACTGTTTTTT. Using reference TRBV28 and TRBJ1-4 for the parts outside the CDR3, the full variable domain is DVKVTQSSRYLVKRTGEKVFLECVQDMDHENMFWYRQDPGLGLRLIYFSYDVKMKEKGDIPEGYSVSREKKERFSLILESASTNQTSMYLCASSQAGPTNEKLFFGSGTQLSVL.

The J gene is TRBJ1-4, the V gene TRBV7-2; TRBD1 is a possible D gene (6 bases). With 1 base removed from V and 6 bases from J, the gap between germline ends came to 12 bases. The length of the CDR3 is 15 residues. Germline V CDR1 and CDR2: SGHTA, FQGNSA. The CDR3 sequence: CASSLVTGWDEKLFF. Written as DNA, the CDR3 is TGTGCCAGCAGCTTAGTGACAGGCTGGGATGAAAAACTGTTTTTT.

The chain combines TRBV6-1 with TRBJ1-5; D not certain. Germline lookup yields CDR1 MNHNS and CDR2 SASEGT. This CDR3 region has 14 residues. Trimming cost V 1 base and J 6 bases, with 10 bases left between them. The DNA for the CDR3 is TGTGCCAGCAGTGAAGGGCCGGAGAGTCAGCCCCAGCATTTT. This encodes CASSEGPESQPQHF.

This chain links TRBV5-1 with TRBJ2-1; D perhaps matches TRBD2 (6 bases). CDR1 is SGHRS and CDR2 is YFSETQ in the germline V gene. Trimming stripped 3 bases from V and 3 bases from J, with 10 bases between. There are 14 residues in the CDR3. CDR3 in amino acids: CASSSGVLYNEQFF. CDR3 bases: TGCGCCAGCAGCTCGGGGGTCCTCTACAATGAGCAGTTCTTC.

This clone was found once. This rearrangement joins TRBV9 to TRBJ2-2, with no clear D. The CDR3 extends over 16 amino acids. The germline gives CDR1 SGDLS, CDR2 YYNGEE. Trimming cost V 4 bases and J 4 bases, with 17 bases left between them. CDR3 coding DNA: TGTGCCAGCAGCCCTCGTTCCGGGTTATTCACCGGGGAGCTGTTTTTT. Translated, it gives CASSPRSGLFTGELFF.

This chain links TRBV6-6 with TRBJ2-7; D gene uncertain. CDR1 is MNHNY, CDR2 SVGAGI, per germline (reference sequence). V shed 2 bases and J shed 2 bases, with 10 bases lying between them. This CDR3 is built from 14 residues. The CDR3 DNA is TGTGCCAGCAGTTACGGGCAGCCCCCCTACGAGCAGTACTTC. Translated: CASSYGQPPYEQYF.

The genes are TRBV19 and TRBJ2-1; 8 nucleotides agree with TRBD2. V gave up 1 base and J gave up 1 base; unmatched junction bases: 3. Germline CDR1 and CDR2: LNHDA and SQIVND (reference sequence). The CDR3 sequence is 16 residues long. The CDR3 here is CASSIGLAGSYNEQFF. CDR3 in DNA: TGTGCCAGTAGTATAGGATTAGCGGGATCCTACAATGAGCAGTTCTTC. Together with reference TRBV19 and TRBJ2-1, the CDR3 gives the full variable domain: DGGITQSPKYLFRKEGQNVTLSCEQNLNHDAMYWYRQDPGQGLRLIYYSQIVNDFQKGDIAEGYSVSREKKESFPLTVTSAQKNPTAFYLCASSIGLAGSYNEQFFGPGTRLTVL.

The V and J genes are TRBV29-1 and TRBJ1-2; perhaps TRBD1 as D (5 bases). This CDR3 has 12 residues. The germline gives CDR1 SQVTM, CDR2 ANQGSEA. Trimming removed 8 bases at V and 1 base at J, with 11 bases between. The CDR3 here is CSTQTVNYGYTF. The CDR3 nucleotides are TGCAGCACCCAGACAGTTAACTATGGCTACACCTTC.

The V gene is TRBV4-1, the J gene TRBJ1-4, with 12 nucleotides matching TRBD1. CDR1 and CDR2 (germline): MGHRA, YSYEKL. The CDR3 covers 18 residues. V trimming: 0 bases; J trimming: 7 bases; junction bases outside the gene matches: 9. Here the CDR3 DNA reads TGCGCCAGCAGCCAAGATGGGACAGGGGGCGTGTATGGTGAAAAACTGTTTTTT. Encoded protein: CASSQDGTGGVYGEKLFF.

The table lists this clone with a count of one. The rearrangement uses TRBV18 and TRBJ2-3, with TRBD1 matching 7 bases. This CDR3 comprises 13 residues. V lost 3 bases and J lost 10; bases outside the gene matches: 7. Germline CDR1 KGHSH, CDR2 LQKENI. CDR3 loop: CASSPNRDSAQYF. The DNA for the CDR3 is TGTGCCAGCTCACCTAACCGGGACAGCGCGCAGTATTTT.

V gene TRBV11-2 combines with J gene TRBJ1-2; possibly TRBD1 for D (5 bases). CDR3 length: 12 residues. Trimming took 6 bases from V and 8 from J, leaving 13 bases between them. Germline V lookup: CDR1 SGHAT, CDR2 FQNNGV. CDR3 DNA sequence: TGTGCCAGCAGGCCAATCCCAGGGGGCTACACCTTC. This encodes CASRPIPGGYTF.

This clone was observed a few times. The CDR3 region is CASVAGGRNEQYF. For the CDR3, the DNA is TGCGCCAGCGTAGCGGGAGGGAGGAACGAGCAGTACTTC. This chain connects TRBV5-1 to TRBJ2-7; 11 positions match TRBD2. Germline assignment: CDR1 SGHRS and CDR2 YFSETQ. The CDR3 is 13 residues long. Unmatched junction bases numbered 5, after V lost 7 bases and J lost 5 bases.